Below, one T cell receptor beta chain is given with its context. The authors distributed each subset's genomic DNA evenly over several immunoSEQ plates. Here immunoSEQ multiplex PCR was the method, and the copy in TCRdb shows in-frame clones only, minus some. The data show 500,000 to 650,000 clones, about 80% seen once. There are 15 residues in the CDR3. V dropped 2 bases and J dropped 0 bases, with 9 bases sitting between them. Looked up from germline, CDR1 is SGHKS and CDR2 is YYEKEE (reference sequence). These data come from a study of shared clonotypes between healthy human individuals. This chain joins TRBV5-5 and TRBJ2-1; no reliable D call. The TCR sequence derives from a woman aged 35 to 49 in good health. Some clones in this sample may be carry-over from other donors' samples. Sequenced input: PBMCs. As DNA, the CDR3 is TGTGCCAGCAGCTTCGACCCGAGCTCCTACAATGAGCAGTTCTTC. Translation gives CASSFDPSSYNEQFF.